This T cell receptor (beta chain) originates from a study of cytomegalovirus exposure and HLA in healthy donors. Regarding the study as a whole: The study flagged around 150 TCR beta chains as cytomegalovirus-associated. Several of the most significant clusters appeared, in a later analysis, to be linked to common viral pathogens. Later analysis revealed greater clonal expansion in HLA-associated TCR beta chains than in equally common others.

Regarding this clone: Its target is not known.

The donors comprised healthy bone marrow donors. The PCR contained 60 Vbeta and 13 Jbeta primers. Profiling relied on immunoSEQ multiplex PCR, and the TCRdb table lists in-frame clones only, not all of them. The table lists fewer than 250,000 clones, 70% to 85% of them singletons. Trimming removed 2 bases from V and 10 bases from J, with 13 bases in between. Germline CDR1 is SGHNT and CDR2 is YYREEE (reference sequence). This CDR3 spans 12 amino acids. The sample comprised PBMCs. This clonotype originated in a male donor in good health and CMV-seronegative. The V call is TRBV5-4, the J call TRBJ2-7; the D gene is possibly TRBD1 (6 bases). CDR3 region: CASSFRDTQQYF. As DNA, the CDR3 is TGTGCCAGCAGCTTCCGGGACACGCAACAGTACTTC.